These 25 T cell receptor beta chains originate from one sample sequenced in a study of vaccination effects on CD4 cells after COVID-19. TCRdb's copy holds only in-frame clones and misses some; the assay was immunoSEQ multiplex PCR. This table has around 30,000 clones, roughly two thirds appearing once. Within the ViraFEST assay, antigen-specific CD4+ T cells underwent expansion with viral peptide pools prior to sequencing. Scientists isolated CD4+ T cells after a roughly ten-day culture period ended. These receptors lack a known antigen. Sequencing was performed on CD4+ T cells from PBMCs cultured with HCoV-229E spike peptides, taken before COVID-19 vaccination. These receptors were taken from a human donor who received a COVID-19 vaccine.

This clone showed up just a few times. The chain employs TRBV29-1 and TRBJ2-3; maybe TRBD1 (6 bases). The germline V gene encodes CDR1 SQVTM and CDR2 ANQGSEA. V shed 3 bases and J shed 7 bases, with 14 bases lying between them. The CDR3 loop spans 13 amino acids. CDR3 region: CSVEVTQGNTQYF. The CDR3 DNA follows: TGCAGCGTTGAGGTAACCCAGGGGAATACGCAGTATTTT.

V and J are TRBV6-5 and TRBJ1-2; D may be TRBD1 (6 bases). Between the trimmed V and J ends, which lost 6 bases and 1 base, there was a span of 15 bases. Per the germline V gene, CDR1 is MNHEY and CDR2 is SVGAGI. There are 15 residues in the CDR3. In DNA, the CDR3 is TGTGCCAGCAGACAGGGATCATCTTTTAACTATGGCTACACCTTC. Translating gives CASRQGSSFNYGYTF.

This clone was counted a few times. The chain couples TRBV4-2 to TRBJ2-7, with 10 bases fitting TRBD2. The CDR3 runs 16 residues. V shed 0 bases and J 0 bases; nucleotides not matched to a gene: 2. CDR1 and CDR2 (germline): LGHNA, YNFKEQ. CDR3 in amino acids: CASSQESGGGSYEQYF. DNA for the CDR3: TGTGCCAGCAGCCAAGAGAGCGGGGGGGGCTCCTACGAGCAGTACTTC.

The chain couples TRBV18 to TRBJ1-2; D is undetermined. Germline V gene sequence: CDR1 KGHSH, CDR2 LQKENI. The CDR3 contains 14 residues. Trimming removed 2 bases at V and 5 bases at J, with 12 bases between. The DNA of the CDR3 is TGTGCCAGCTCACCAGGTCCTGAGCTTTATGGCTACACCTTC. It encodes CASSPGPELYGYTF. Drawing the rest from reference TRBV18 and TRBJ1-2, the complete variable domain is NAGVMQNPRHLVRRRGQEARLRCSPMKGHSHVYWYRQLPEEGLKFMVYLQKENIIDESGMPKERFSAEFPKEGPSILRIQQVVRGDSAAYFCASSPGPELYGYTFGSGTRLTVV.

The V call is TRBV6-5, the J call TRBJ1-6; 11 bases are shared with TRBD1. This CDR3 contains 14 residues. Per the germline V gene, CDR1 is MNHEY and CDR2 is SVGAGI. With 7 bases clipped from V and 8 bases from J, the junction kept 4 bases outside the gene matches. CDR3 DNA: TGTGCCAGCACCCGGACAGGGGGCGATTCACCCCTCCACTTT. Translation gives CASTRTGGDSPLHF.

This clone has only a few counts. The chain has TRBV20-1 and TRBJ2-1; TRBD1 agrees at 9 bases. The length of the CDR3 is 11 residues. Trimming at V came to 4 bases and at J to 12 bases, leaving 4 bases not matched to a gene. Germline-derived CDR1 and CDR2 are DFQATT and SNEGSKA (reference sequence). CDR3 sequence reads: CSANRDRAQFF. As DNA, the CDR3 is TGCAGTGCTAACCGGGACAGGGCGCAGTTCTTC.

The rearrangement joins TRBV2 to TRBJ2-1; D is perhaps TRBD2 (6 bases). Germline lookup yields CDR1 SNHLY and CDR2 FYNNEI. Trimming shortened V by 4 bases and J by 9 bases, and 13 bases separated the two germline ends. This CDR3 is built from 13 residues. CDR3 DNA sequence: TGTGCCAGCAGTGGGGGCGTGCGGGGTGAGCAGTTCTTC. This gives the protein CASSGGVRGEQFF.

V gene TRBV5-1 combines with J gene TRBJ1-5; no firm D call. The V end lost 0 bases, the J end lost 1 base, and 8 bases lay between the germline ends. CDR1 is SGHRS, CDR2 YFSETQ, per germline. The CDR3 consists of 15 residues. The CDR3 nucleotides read TGCGCCAGCAGCTTGGAAGGCGCGAGCAATCAGCCCCAGCATTTT. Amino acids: CASSLEGASNQPQHF.

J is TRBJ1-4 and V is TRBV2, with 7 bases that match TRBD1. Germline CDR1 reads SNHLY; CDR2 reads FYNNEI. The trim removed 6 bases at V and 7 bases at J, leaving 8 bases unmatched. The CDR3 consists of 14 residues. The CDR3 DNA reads TGTGCCAGCAGGTACAGGGGTAATGGTGAAAAACTGTTTTTT. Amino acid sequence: CASRYRGNGEKLFF. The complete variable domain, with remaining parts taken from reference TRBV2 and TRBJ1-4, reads EPEVTQTPSHQVTQMGQEVILRCVPISNHLYFYWYRQILGQKVEFLVSFYNNEISEKSEIFDDQFSVERPDGSNFTLKIRSTKLEDSAMYFCASRYRGNGEKLFFGSGTQLSVL.

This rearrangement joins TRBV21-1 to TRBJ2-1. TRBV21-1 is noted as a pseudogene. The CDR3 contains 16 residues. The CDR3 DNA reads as TGTGCCAGCAGCAAAGGAGGGGGGAGTTCTGGTAATGAGCAGTTCTTC. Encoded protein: CASSKGGGSSGNEQFF.

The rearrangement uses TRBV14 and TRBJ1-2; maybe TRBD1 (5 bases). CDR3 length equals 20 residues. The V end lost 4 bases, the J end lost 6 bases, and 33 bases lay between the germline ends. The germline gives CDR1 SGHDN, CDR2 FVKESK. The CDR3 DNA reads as TGTGCCAGCAGCCCTAACCCAACCCAGGGTATTTTAGATTATGGTGATGGCTACACCTTC. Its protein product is CASSPNPTQGILDYGDGYTF.

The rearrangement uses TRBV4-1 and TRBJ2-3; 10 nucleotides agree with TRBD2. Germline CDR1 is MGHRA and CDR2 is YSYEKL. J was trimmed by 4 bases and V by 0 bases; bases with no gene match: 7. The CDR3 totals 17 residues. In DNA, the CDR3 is TGCGCCAGCAGCCAAGATCGGAAGCGGGGGGGCGCAGATACGCAGTATTTT. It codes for CASSQDRKRGGADTQYF.

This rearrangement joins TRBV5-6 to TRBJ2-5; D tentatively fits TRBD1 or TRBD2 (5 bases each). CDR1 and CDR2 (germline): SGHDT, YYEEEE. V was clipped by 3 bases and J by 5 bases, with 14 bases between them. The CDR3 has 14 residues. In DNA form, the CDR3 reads TGTGCCAGCAGCTCGGGACCACAGACGGAGACCCAGTACTTC. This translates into CASSSGPQTETQYF.

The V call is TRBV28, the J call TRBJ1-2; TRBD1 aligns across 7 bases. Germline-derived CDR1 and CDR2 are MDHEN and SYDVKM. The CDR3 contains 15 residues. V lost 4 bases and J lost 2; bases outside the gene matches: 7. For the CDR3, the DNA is TGTGCCAGCAGTTATTGGGACAGACCAAACTATGGCTACACCTTC. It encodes CASSYWDRPNYGYTF.

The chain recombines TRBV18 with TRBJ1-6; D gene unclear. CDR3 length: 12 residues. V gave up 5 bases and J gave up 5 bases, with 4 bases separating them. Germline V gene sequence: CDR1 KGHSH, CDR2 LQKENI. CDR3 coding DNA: TGTGCCAGCTCAACCAATAATTCACCCCTCCACTTT. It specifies CASSTNNSPLHF.

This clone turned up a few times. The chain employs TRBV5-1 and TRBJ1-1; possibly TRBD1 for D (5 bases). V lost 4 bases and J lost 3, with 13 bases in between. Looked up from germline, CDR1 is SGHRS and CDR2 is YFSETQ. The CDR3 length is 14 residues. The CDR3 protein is CASSEDTFHTEAFF. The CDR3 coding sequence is TGCGCCAGCAGCGAGGACACCTTCCACACTGAAGCTTTCTTT.

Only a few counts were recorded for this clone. CDR3 protein: CATSDPLTGDNQPQHF. CDR3 sequence (DNA): TGTGCCACCAGTGATCCGTTGACAGGGGACAATCAGCCCCAGCATTTT. The chain has TRBV24-1 and TRBJ1-5; 8 nucleotides align to TRBD1. CDR3 length: 16 amino acids. Germline loops: CDR1 KGHDR, CDR2 SFDVKD. Trimming cost V 3 bases and J 3 bases; bases outside gene matches: 6.

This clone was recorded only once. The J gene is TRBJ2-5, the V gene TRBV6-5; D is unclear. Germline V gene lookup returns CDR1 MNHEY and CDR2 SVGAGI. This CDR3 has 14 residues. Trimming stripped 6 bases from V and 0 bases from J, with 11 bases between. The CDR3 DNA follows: TGTGCCAGCAGATGGGATCGGTACCAAGAGACCCAGTACTTC. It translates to CASRWDRYQETQYF.

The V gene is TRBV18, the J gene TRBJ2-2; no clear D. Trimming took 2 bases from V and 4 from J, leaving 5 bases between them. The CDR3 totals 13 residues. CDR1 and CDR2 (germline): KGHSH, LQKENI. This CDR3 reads CASSPAVTGELFF. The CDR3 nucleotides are TGTGCCAGCTCACCAGCCGTCACCGGGGAGCTGTTTTTT. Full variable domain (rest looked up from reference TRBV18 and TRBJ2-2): NAGVMQNPRHLVRRRGQEARLRCSPMKGHSHVYWYRQLPEEGLKFMVYLQKENIIDESGMPKERFSAEFPKEGPSILRIQQVVRGDSAAYFCASSPAVTGELFFGEGSRLTVL.

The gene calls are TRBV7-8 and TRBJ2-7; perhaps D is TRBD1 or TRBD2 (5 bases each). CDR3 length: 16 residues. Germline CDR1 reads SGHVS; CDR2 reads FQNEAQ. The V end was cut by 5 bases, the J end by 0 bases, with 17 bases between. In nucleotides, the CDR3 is TGTGCCAGCAGCCCCCTCCGGGACCCATTCTCCTACGAGCAGTACTTC. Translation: CASSPLRDPFSYEQYF.

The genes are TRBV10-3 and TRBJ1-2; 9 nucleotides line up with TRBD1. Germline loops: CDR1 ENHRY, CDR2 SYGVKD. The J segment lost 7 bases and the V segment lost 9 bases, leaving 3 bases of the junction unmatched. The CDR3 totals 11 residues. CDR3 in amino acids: CAIQGAGGYTF. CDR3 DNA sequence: TGTGCCATACAGGGGGCTGGTGGCTACACCTTC.

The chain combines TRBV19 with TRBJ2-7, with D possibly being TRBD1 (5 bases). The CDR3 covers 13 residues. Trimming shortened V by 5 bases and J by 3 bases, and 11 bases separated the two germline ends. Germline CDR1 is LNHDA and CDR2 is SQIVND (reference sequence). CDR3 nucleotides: TGTGCCAGTAGTCTCCGACAGAGCTACGAGCAGTACTTC. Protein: CASSLRQSYEQYF.

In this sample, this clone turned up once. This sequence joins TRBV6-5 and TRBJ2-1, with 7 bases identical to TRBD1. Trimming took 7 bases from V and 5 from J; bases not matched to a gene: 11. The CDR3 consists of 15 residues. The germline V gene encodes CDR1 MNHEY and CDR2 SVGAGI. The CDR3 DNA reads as TGTGCCAGCACCCCCGGGGAGACAGGGAACAATGAGCAGTTCTTC. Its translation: CASTPGETGNNEQFF.

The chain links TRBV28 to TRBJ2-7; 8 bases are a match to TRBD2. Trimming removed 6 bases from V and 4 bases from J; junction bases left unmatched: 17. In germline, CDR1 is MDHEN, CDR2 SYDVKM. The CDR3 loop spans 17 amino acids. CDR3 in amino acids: CASSYRSGRKGSYEQYF. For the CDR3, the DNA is TGTGCCAGCAGCTATAGGAGCGGGAGAAAAGGGAGTTACGAGCAGTACTTC.

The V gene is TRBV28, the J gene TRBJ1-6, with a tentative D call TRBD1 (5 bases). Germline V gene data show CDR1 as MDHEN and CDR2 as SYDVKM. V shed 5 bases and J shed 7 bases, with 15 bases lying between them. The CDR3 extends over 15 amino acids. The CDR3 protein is CASSTVRGRNSPLHF. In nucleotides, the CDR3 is TGTGCCAGCAGTACCGTTCGGGGGAGGAATTCACCCCTCCACTTT.